The 9 T cell receptor beta chains listed next were all sequenced from one sample in a study of T cell repertoires in cytomegalovirus infection. Their cognate antigens are unknown. TCRdb analysed the reads with MiXCR anew, one entry per CDR3 protein. Here the sample spans over 100,000 distinct CDR3 sequences, around 28% being singletons. The material was CD8+ T cells from cultured PBMCs, obtained from culture after CMV antigen stimulation. The receptors here all came from a human donor in good health (CMV status not recorded). Some clones in this sample may be carry-over from other donors' samples.

This rearrangement joins TRBV4-1 to TRBJ1-2; TRBD1 aligns across 7 bases. The CDR3 is 15 amino acids. V lost 0 bases and J lost 6; bases outside the gene matches: 7. Per germline, CDR1 MGHRA and CDR2 YSYEKL. The CDR3 spells CASSQERGQRDGYTF. Here the CDR3 DNA reads TGCGCCAGCAGCCAAGAAAGGGGGCAGAGGGATGGCTACACCTTC.

The genes are TRBV2 and TRBJ2-2; a weak D match, TRBD2 (6 bases). The CDR3 has 14 residues. Germline V gene data show CDR1 as SNHLY and CDR2 as FYNNEI. Trimming removed 7 bases at V and 6 bases at J, with 15 bases between. The CDR3 DNA reads as TGTGCCAGCATGGATAATTGGGGGGCCGGGGAGCTGTTTTTT. This translates into CASMDNWGAGELFF.

Regarding this clonotype: Being one base from a much bigger clone, this may be a read error. The chain links TRBV7-8 to TRBJ1-2; 8 bases align to TRBD1. The CDR3 has 17 residues. The trim removed 1 base at V and 8 bases at J, leaving 15 bases unmatched. Per the germline V gene, CDR1 is SGHVS and CDR2 is FQNEAQ. The CDR3, as DNA: TGTGCCAGCAGCTTAGAGTTTGTGGGGCAGGGGGCTTACGGCTACACCTTC. It yields the protein CASSLEFVGQGAYGYTF.

V and J are TRBV13 and TRBJ2-6; D is perhaps TRBD1 or TRBD2 (6 bases each). From germline, CDR1 is PRHDT and CDR2 FYEKMQ (reference sequence). This CDR3 has 17 amino acids. Trimming removed 2 bases at V and 4 bases at J, with 15 bases between. CDR3 coding DNA: TGTGCCAGCAGCTTAAGGGGGGCCTCCGCCGGGGCCAACGTCCTGACTTTC. Its protein product is CASSLRGASAGANVLTF.

This clonotype has at least ten counts. This chain joins TRBV7-3 and TRBJ1-2; D may be TRBD1 (5 bases). Between the trimmed V and J ends, which lost 3 bases and 2 bases, there was a span of 7 bases. This CDR3 has 13 amino acids. The germline gives CDR1 SGHTA, CDR2 FQGTGA. DNA of the CDR3: TGTGCCAGCAGCTTTGGGGGAAACTATGGCTACACCTTC. The encoded protein is CASSFGGNYGYTF.

The chain uses TRBV23-1 and TRBJ1-4; 12 bases fit TRBD1. TRBV23-1 is noted as an ORF with a role that remains uncertain. The CDR3 is 20 amino acids. Unmatched junction bases numbered 23, after V lost 7 bases and J lost 8 bases. CDR3: CASTLYPYRDRGRAFEKLFF. The DNA for the CDR3 is TGCGCCAGCACCCTCTACCCGTACCGGGACAGGGGGCGTGCGTTCGAAAAACTGTTTTTT.

Turning to this clonotype: The germline gene is not matched at one end of the junction; a read error may be the cause. The CDR3 coding sequence is TGTGTCAGCAGTTACAATACCGGCAATGAGCAGTTCTTC. Protein product: CVSSYNTGNEQFF. The rearrangement links TRBV6-5 to TRBJ2-1; D gene uncertain. Germline V lookup: CDR1 MNHEY, CDR2 SVGAGI. The CDR3 is 13 amino acids.

Concerning this clonotype: Since the CDR3 does not end with the conserved phenylalanine or tryptophan, this likely comes from a read error. The DNA is left out, because the CDR3 cannot be placed on it with certainty; the CDR3 is given as TCRdb lists it. The genes are TRBV11-3 and TRBJ1-3; TRBD1 is taken as the D call from the table, unchecked against the DNA. The CDR3 has 12 residues if both end residues are counted. In germline, CDR1 is SGHNT, CDR2 YENEEA. CDR3 sequence reads: CASSTGPPGPPA.

Only a few counts were recorded for this clonotype. The chain has TRBV29-1 and TRBJ2-1; the match to TRBD1 covers 9 bases. Looked up from germline, CDR1 is SQVTM and CDR2 is ANQGSEA. V shed 7 bases, J shed 4 bases, and the junction held 5 bases outside the gene matches. The CDR3 contains 13 residues. This chain's CDR3 is CSGGQGRYNEQFF. The CDR3 DNA reads as TGCAGCGGTGGACAGGGGAGGTACAATGAGCAGTTCTTC.